These T cell receptor beta chains were read from a single sample in a study of Tregs in tolerant kidney transplant recipients. The protocol was immunoSEQ multiplex PCR, while the TCRdb copy is restricted to in-frame clones and leaves out a portion. Here the sample spans 50,000 to 65,000 clones, roughly 86% being singletons. Sequencing was performed on CD4+ T cells from blood (PBMCs), taken 6 months after the transplant. All receptors come from a human patient who received a combined kidney and bone marrow transplant. Some T cells may be graft donor cells. Each CDR3 is given without its conserved first and last residue.

j_gene,v_gene,CDR3aa
TRBJ1-3,TRBV5-6,ASSHPGFGNGNTIY
TRBJ2-6,TRBV28,ASIFRDSRTSGANVLT
TRBJ1-6,TRBV27,ASSLFPRGNSPLH
TRBJ1-6,TRBV7-9,ASSLAGGFGSPLH
TRBJ1-2,TRBV19,ASSTRQPYGYT
TRBJ1-6,TRBV19,ASSIAHSPLH
TRBJ2-5,TRBV5-1,ASMGTGQETQY
TRBJ2-4,TRBV4-1,ASSRLQQPKNIQY
TRBJ2-5,TRBV6-5,ASSRDKETQY
TRBJ1-1,TRBV5-4,ASSQADRGPTEAF
TRBJ2-7,TRBV11-3,ASSLRSRGNEQY